Following are 10 T cell receptor beta chains from one sample sequenced in a study of blood T cells in healthy people across ages. The use of a sample-barcoded 5' primer and a J-beta primer mix characterized a second PCR of about 7 to 12 cycles. TCRdb redid the calling of the 5' RACE reads with MiXCR, one entry per CDR3 protein. The sample has 500,000 to 700,000 distinct CDR3 sequences; 25% to 30% are singletons. What was sequenced was blood. The receptors derive from a woman aged 80 or over in good health.

The genes are TRBV7-2 and TRBJ2-1; weak D call: TRBD2 (5 bases). Germline lookup yields CDR1 SGHTA and CDR2 FQGNSA. The V gene lost 8 bases and the J gene lost 5 bases, with 13 bases spanning the gap. The CDR3 has 13 amino acids. The CDR3: CASRRQRHNEQFF. Written as DNA, the CDR3 is TGTGCCAGCCGCAGGCAGCGGCACAATGAGCAGTTCTTC.

In this sample, this clonotype turned up once. This sequence joins TRBV27 and TRBJ2-1; a weak D match, TRBD1 (5 bases). Trimming shortened V by 6 bases and J by 8 bases, and 11 bases separated the two germline ends. This CDR3 spans 12 amino acids. The V gene's germline CDR1 is MNHEY and CDR2 SMNVEV (reference sequence). CDR3 nucleotides: TGTGCCAGCAGAAGACAGAACGATGAGCAGTTCTTC. It translates to CASRRQNDEQFF.

A remark on this clonotype: A much larger clone lies one base from this, so it may be a read error. The V and J genes are TRBV5-1 and TRBJ2-5; 7 nucleotides match TRBD1. Germline CDR1 and CDR2: SGHRS and YFSETQ. The CDR3 loop spans 15 amino acids. The CDR3 sequence: CTSSWGTDSQETQYF. The CDR3 DNA follows: TGCACCAGCAGCTGGGGGACAGACAGCCAAGAGACCCAGTACTTC.

The chain uses TRBV11-2 and TRBJ2-1; 9 positions agree with TRBD2. CDR3 length: 15 amino acids. The V gene end was trimmed by 5 bases and the J gene end by 7 bases; junction bases not matched to a gene: 9. The germline gives CDR1 SGHAT, CDR2 FQNNGV. This chain's CDR3 is CASSGGAGGVNEQFF. CDR3 bases: TGTGCCAGCAGCGGAGGGGCGGGAGGGGTTAATGAGCAGTTCTTC.

Regarding this clonotype: A much more abundant neighbour one base away suggests this may be a read error. The chain carries TRBV20-1 and TRBJ2-5; perhaps TRBD2 as D (6 bases). V lost 0 bases and J lost 10, with 12 bases in between. There are 12 residues in the CDR3. From germline, CDR1 is DFQATT and CDR2 SNEGSKA (reference sequence). CDR3 residues: CSARDRRDVQYF. Here the CDR3 DNA reads TGCAGTGCTAGAGATCGGCGGGACGTCCAGTACTTC.

This clonotype has ten or more counts. The chain is built from TRBV5-6 and TRBJ1-6, with D possibly being TRBD1 (6 bases). The germline V gene encodes CDR1 SGHDT and CDR2 YYEEEE. Trimming took off 0 bases at V and 11 bases at J, with 15 bases between the two ends. The length of the CDR3 is 15 residues. This CDR3 reads CASSLGSGGRAPLHF. Here the CDR3 DNA reads TGTGCCAGCAGCTTGGGGTCGGGGGGCCGCGCACCCCTCCACTTT.

The rearrangement joins TRBV7-9 to TRBJ1-4; the D is unclear. Trimming cost V 1 base and J 3 bases, with 6 bases left between them. The CDR3 has 14 amino acids. Germline CDR1 is SEHNR and CDR2 is FQNEAQ (reference sequence). CDR3 protein: CASSLGAPNEKLFF. Here the CDR3 DNA reads TGTGCCAGCAGCTTAGGGGCTCCTAATGAAAAACTGTTTTTT.

For this clonotype: Since a much larger clone is just one base distant, this may be a read error. The genes are TRBV3-1 and TRBJ2-1; D could derive from TRBD1 or TRBD2 (5 bases each). The CDR3 length is 17 residues. V was shortened by 0 bases and J by 13 bases, with 25 bases between the two germline ends. Germline CDR1 reads LGHDT; CDR2 reads YNNKEL (reference sequence). The CDR3 coding sequence is TGTGCCAGCAGCCAAGATCGGGGCAGGGACGTGTCGGAGACCCAGTTCTTC. Its translation is CASSQDRGRDVSETQFF.

V gene TRBV14 combines with J gene TRBJ1-2, with a weak D call TRBD1 (6 bases). Trimming stripped 8 bases from V and 8 bases from J, with 18 bases between. The V gene's germline CDR1 is SGHDN and CDR2 FVKESK. CDR3 length equals 13 residues. CDR3 DNA: TGTGCCAGCGGCGACACAGGGAGGGTAGGCTACACCTTC. Translation: CASGDTGRVGYTF.

The chain links TRBV28 to TRBJ1-1; TRBD1 agrees at 8 bases. Germline values: CDR1 MDHEN, CDR2 SYDVKM. This CDR3 is built from 13 residues. The trim removed 11 bases at V and 3 bases at J, leaving 8 bases unmatched. Here the CDR3 reads CALGQGAHTEAFF. CDR3 nucleotides: TGTGCCCTCGGGCAGGGGGCGCACACTGAAGCTTTCTTT.